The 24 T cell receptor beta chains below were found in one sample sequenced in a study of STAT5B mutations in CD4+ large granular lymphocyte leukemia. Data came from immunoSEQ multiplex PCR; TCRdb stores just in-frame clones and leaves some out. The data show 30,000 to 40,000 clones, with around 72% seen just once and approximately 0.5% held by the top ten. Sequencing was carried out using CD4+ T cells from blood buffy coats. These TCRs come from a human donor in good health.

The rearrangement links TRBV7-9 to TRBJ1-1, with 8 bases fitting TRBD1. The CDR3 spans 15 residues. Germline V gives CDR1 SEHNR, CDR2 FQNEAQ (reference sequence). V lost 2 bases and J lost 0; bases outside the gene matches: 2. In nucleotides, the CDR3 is TGTGCCAGCAGCTTACAGGGGGCCATGAACACTGAAGCTTTCTTT. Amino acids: CASSLQGAMNTEAFF.

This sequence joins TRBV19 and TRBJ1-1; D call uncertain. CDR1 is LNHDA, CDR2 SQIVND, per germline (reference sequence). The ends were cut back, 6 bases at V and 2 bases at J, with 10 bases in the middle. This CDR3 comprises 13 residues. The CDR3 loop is CASRPGANTEAFF. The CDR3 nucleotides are TGTGCCAGTAGACCAGGTGCAAACACTGAAGCTTTCTTT.

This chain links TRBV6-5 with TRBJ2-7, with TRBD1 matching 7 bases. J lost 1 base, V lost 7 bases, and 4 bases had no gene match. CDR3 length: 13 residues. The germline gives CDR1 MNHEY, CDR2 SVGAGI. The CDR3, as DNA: TGTGCCAGCAAAGGGGGCTGGTCCTACGAGCAGTACTTC. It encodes CASKGGWSYEQYF.

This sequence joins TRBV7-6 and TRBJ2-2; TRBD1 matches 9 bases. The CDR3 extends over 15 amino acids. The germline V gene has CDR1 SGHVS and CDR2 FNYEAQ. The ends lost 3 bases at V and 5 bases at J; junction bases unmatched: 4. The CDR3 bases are TGTGCCAGCAGCTTCGGGGACAGGGATACCGGGGAGCTGTTTTTT. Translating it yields CASSFGDRDTGELFF.

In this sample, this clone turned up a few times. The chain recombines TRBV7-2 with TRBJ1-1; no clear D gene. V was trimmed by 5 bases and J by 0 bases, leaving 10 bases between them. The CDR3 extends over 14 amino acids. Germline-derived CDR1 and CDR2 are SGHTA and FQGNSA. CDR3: CASSRSLLNTEAFF. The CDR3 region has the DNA TGTGCCAGCAGCCGATCCCTTTTGAACACTGAAGCTTTCTTT.

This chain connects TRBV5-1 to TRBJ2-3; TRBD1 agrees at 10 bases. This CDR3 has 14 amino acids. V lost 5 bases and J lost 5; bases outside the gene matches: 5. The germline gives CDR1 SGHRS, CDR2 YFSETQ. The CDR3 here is CASSEGQGLDTQYF. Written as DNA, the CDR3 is TGCGCCAGCAGTGAGGGACAGGGGTTAGATACGCAGTATTTT.

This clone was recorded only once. The DNA of the CDR3 is TGTGCCAGCAGCTCCAACCGGGGAGCCCAAGAGACCCAGTACTTC. This codes for CASSSNRGAQETQYF. V is TRBV7-9 and J is TRBJ2-5; D possibly corresponds to TRBD2 (5 bases). Trimming stripped 4 bases from V and 1 base from J, with 13 bases between. CDR1 and CDR2 (germline): SEHNR, FQNEAQ (reference sequence). The CDR3 runs 15 residues.

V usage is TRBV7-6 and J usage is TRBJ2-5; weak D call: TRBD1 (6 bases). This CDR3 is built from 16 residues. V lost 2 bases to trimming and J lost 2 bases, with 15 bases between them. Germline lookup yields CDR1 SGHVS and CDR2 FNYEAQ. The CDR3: CASSLFAMQGQETQYF. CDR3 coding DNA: TGTGCCAGCAGCTTATTCGCGATGCAGGGGCAAGAGACCCAGTACTTC.

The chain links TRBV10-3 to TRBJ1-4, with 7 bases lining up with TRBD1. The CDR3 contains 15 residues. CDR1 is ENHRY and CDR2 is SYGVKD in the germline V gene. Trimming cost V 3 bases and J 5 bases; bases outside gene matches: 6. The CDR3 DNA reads TGTGCCATCAGTGATGGGACAGCCTTGAATGAAAAACTGTTTTTT. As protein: CAISDGTALNEKLFF.

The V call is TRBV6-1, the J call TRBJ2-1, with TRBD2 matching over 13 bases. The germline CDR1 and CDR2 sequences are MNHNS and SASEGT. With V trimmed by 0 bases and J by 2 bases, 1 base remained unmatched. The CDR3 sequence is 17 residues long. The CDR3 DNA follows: TGTGCCAGCAGTGAAGCAGGGACTAGCGGGGCCTACAATGAGCAGTTCTTC. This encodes CASSEAGTSGAYNEQFF.

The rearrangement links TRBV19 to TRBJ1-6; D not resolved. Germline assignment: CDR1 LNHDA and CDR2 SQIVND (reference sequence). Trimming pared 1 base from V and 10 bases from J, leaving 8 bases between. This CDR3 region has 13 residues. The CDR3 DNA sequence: TGTGCCAGTAGTATAGTCCGTTTGTCACCCCTCCACTTT. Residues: CASSIVRLSPLHF. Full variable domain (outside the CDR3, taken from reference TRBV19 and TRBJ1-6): DGGITQSPKYLFRKEGQNVTLSCEQNLNHDAMYWYRQDPGQGLRLIYYSQIVNDFQKGDIAEGYSVSREKKESFPLTVTSAQKNPTAFYLCASSIVRLSPLHFGNGTRLTVT.

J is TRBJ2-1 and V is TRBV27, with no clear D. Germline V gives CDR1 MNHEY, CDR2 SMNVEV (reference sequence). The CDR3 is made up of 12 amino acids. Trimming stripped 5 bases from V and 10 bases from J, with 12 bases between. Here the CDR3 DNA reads TGTGCCAGCAGTCTTGCAGGACGGGAGCAGTTCTTC. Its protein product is CASSLAGREQFF.

The CDR3 region has the DNA TGTGCCAGCAGTCGGTACGCCGGACTCGAAGAAGCTTTCTTT. It specifies CASSRYAGLEEAFF. The chain uses TRBV6-5 and TRBJ1-1; no clear D gene. V lost 5 bases to trimming and J lost 8 bases, with 18 bases between them. This CDR3 contains 14 residues. Germline loops: CDR1 MNHEY, CDR2 SVGAGI.

The CDR3 here is CATSRGFFERRDNEQFF. The CDR3 nucleotides read TGTGCCACCAGCAGAGGGTTTTTCGAGCGGAGGGACAATGAGCAGTTCTTC. This sequence joins TRBV15 and TRBJ2-1, with TRBD2 as a possible D gene (6 bases). Germline values: CDR1 LNHNV, CDR2 YYDKDF (reference sequence). Trimming took 1 base from V and 5 from J, leaving 18 bases between them. The CDR3 consists of 17 residues.

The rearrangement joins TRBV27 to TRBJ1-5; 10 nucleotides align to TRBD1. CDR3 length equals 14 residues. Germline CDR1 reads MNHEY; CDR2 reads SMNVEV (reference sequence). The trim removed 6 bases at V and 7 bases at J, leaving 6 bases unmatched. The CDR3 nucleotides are TGTGCCAGCAGGAGACAGGGGGCCGGACAGCCCCAGCATTTT. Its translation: CASRRQGAGQPQHF.

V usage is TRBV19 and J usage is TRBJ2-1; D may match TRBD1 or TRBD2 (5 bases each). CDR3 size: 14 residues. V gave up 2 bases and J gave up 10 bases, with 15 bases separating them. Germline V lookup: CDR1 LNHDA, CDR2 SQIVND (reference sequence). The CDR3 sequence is CASSIQDKGTEQFF. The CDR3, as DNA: TGTGCCAGTAGTATACAAGATAAGGGGACGGAGCAGTTCTTC.

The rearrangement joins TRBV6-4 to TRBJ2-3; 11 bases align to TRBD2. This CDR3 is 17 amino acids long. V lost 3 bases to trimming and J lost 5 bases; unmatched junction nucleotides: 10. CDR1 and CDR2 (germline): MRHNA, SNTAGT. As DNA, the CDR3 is TGTGCCAGCAGTGAAAGTCTTAGCGGGGGGGAATTAGATACGCAGTATTTT. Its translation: CASSESLSGGELDTQYF.

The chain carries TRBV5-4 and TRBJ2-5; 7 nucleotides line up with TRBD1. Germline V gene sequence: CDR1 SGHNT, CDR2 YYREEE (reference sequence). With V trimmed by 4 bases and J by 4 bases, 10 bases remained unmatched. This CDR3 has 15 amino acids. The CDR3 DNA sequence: TGTGCCAGCAGCACGCCCACAGGGGCTTCAGAGACCCAGTACTTC. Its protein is CASSTPTGASETQYF.

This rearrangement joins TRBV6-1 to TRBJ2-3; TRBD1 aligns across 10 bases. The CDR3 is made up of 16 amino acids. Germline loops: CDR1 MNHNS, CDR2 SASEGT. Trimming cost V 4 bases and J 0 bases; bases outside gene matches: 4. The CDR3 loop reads CASSVRQGASTDTQYF. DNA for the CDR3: TGTGCCAGCAGTGTCAGACAGGGGGCTAGCACAGATACGCAGTATTTT.

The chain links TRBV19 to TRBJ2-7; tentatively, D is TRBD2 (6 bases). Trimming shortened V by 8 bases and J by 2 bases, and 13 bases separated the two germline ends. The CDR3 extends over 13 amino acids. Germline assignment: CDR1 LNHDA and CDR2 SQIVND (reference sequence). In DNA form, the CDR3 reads TGTGCCAGTGGGGGGTCTCAAACCTACGAGCAGTACTTC. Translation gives CASGGSQTYEQYF.

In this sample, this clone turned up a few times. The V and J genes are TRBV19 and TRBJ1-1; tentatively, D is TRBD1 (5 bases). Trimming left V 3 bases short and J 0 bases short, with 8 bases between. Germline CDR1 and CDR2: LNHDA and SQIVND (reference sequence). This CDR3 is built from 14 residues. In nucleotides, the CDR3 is TGTGCCAGTAGTATGGGGGGGATGAACACTGAAGCTTTCTTT. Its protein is CASSMGGMNTEAFF.

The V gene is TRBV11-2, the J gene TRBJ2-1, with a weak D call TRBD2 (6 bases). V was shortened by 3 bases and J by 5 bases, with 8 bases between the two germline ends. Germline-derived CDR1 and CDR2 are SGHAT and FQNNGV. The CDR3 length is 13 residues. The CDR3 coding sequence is TGTGCCAGCAGCTTCTCGGGGGACAATGAGCAGTTCTTC. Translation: CASSFSGDNEQFF.

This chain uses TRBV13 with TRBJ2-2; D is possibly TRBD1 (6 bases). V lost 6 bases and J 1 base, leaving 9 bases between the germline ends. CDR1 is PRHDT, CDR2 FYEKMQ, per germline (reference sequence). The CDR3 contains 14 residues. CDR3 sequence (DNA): TGTGCCAGCAGGGACAGAGTGAACACCGGGGAGCTGTTTTTT. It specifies CASRDRVNTGELFF.

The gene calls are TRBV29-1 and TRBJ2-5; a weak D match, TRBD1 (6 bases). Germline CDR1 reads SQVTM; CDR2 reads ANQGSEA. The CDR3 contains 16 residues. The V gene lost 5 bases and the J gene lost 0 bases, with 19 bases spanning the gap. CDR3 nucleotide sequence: TGCAGCGTTTTATACAGGGCAGTGCATTACCAAGAGACCCAGTACTTC. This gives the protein CSVLYRAVHYQETQYF.